This T cell receptor beta chain was captured in a study of CD8+ T cells in alopecia areata (dated 2018 in TCRdb). Regarding the research as a whole: Treated patients were enrolled in an open-label pilot trial of oral tofacitinib, 5 to 10 mg twice daily, for moderate-to-severe alopecia areata. Tofacitinib was given for 6 to 18 months, followed by 6 months of follow-up off drug to assess delayed response and recurrence. Disease severity in treated patients was measured with the SALT score, which quantifies the percentage of affected scalp surface area. The study used high-throughput TCRbeta sequencing to examine T cell clonal expansion in alopecia areata, in both the C3H/HeJ mouse model and human patients. Human TCRbeta sequencing covered scalp tissue and sorted CD4+ and CD8+ peripheral blood T cells from patchy and totalis/universalis alopecia areata patients and healthy controls. Tofacitinib-treated patients had biopsies at baseline and at 4 and 24 weeks of treatment, with a later scalp biopsy in several patients. Clonality in the scalp was compared among normal scalp (n=4), patchy alopecia areata scalp (n=8), and alopecia totalis/universalis scalp (n=8). RNA was obtained with the PAXgene miRNA kit for fixed scalp, the miRNeasy kit for PBMCs, and the RNeasy kit for mouse skin. Amplification of TCRbeta CDR3 regions was done by immunoSEQ multiplex PCR using 35 Vbeta forward primers and 13 Jbeta reverse primers. Beyond this particular receptor, the publication reports: Tofacitinib significantly decreased scalp clonality and the number of expanded CD8+ clones among the top 100 scalp clones. Unlike mouse skin, where gammadelta T cells dominate, normal human skin contains resident alphabeta T cells that get sequenced too, which complicates analysis of the scalp TCR repertoire. Compared with mice, TCR sequences shared between patients were less clear, possibly partly because of HLA diversity across the patient population. Because the treated cohort was small and had just a single nonresponder, larger studies are needed to establish links between baseline CD8+ expansion and response. Higher clonality and more expanded CD8+ clones were observed in lesional scalp than in normal scalp, particularly in alopecia totalis/universalis, a finding suggestive of antigenic drive. Many expanded lesional clones were found to persist in scalp and blood during tofacitinib treatment, and relapse after treatment cessation may be partly explained by this persistence.

CDR1 and CDR2 (KGHSH, LQKENI) derive from the germline V gene. Trimming takes 1 base from V and 5 bases from J, and the germline ends sit 8 bases apart. The CDR3 contains 13 residues, cysteine and phenylalanine counted. Only CDR3 DNA is held: 39 bases, read in frame from base 1. The time point label, read with the paper, signifies: around 4 weeks on oral tofacitinib. The sample's treatment or condition label, in plain terms: oral pan-JAK inhibitor, 5-10 mg twice daily. Peripheral blood and lesional scalp punch biopsies were obtained from patients with alopecia areata. After PBMCs were isolated by density centrifugation and stained for CD3, CD4 and CD8, a FACSAria was used to sort CD4+ and CD8+ T cells. As concerns this clone: Which antigen it targets is not known. No much larger clone exists at a distance of one base, and base qualities are not known.

Libraries were prepared through the immunoSEQ multiplex PCR assay. RNA was extracted from all samples and reverse transcribed into cDNA as template for TCR sequencing. First-strand cDNA was synthesized with SuperScript III using a 2:1 mix of oligo-dT and random hexamers. A synthetic immune receptor repertoire was used to gauge amplification bias, and whatever bias remained was removed computationally. The source study handled its data this way. Raw reads were preprocessed to remove errors, and CDR3 was defined by IMGT conventions from the conserved cysteine to phenylalanine. Clonality was calculated as 1 minus Shannon entropy normalized by log2 of the number of productive unique TCRs. Scalp TCRbeta sequences were cross-referenced with sorted blood CD4 and CD8 repertoires so that the CD4 or CD8 identity of scalp clones could be inferred. In TCRdb, the immuneACCESS table is reduced to in-frame sequences with V and J assigned. These tables do not hold every clone; where another copy was compared, an unresolved V gene accounts for under half, and the others remain unexplained. V and J calls and clone size follow that table, whereas D and trimming were derived from the DNA. Counted in this sample were about 220,000 clones; about 58% of them appeared once. 1.5% to 2% of the sample belongs to the ten largest clones.

This sample comprised CD4+ T cells sorted from blood, obtained at week 4, from a patient treated with tofacitinib. The rearranged chain carries TRBV18 and TRBJ2-5; the D segment cannot be called with confidence. The receptor comes from a human donor with alopecia areata. The CDR3 protein: CASSPQQEETQYF. The DNA sequence follows: TGTGCCAGCTCACCACAGCAGGAGGAGACCCAGTACTTC.